These 22 T cell receptor beta chains came from one sample sequenced in a study of CD8+CD57+ T cells in acquired aplastic anemia. Using genomic DNA as the template, TCR beta VDJ and CDR3 profiling was carried out. TCRdb ran MiXCR on the reads and lists one entry per CDR3 protein. The table includes 300,000 or so distinct CDR3 sequences, 50% to 70% detected once. The sequenced material came from sorted CD4+, CD8+, or CD8+CD57+ T cells (not recorded which) from PBMCs. The receptors originated from a human donor with severe aplastic anemia or a healthy control (not recorded which).

The CDR3 sequence: CASSKGSVGAFF. The CDR3 coding sequence is TGTGCCAGTAGTAAAGGGTCCGTCGGAGCTTTCTTT. The chain couples TRBV19 to TRBJ1-1; D is uncertain. This CDR3 region has 12 residues. Germline V gives CDR1 LNHDA, CDR2 SQIVND (reference sequence). The V end lost 4 bases, the J end lost 10 bases, and 13 bases lay between the germline ends.

This clonotype was counted at least ten times. The genes are TRBV5-6 and TRBJ1-1, with D unresolved. The V end lost 4 bases, the J end lost 1 base, and 8 bases lay between the germline ends. The length of the CDR3 is 13 residues. Germline V gene lookup returns CDR1 SGHDT and CDR2 YYEEEE. In DNA form, the CDR3 reads TGTGCCAGCAGCAGGCTAGAGAACACTGAAGCTTTCTTT. Translated, it gives CASSRLENTEAFF.

This clonotype was observed a few times. The chain joins TRBV7-3 to TRBJ2-7; D is unclear. This CDR3 has 13 residues. Trimming took 2 bases from V and 6 from J, leaving 11 bases between them. Germline CDR1 reads SGHTA; CDR2 reads FQGTGA. CDR3 DNA: TGTGCCAGCAGCTTACACGGGCCGGGCGAGCAGTACTTC. The encoded protein is CASSLHGPGEQYF.

As concerns this clonotype: Sequence at one end of the junction differs from germline and may be a read error. J is TRBJ2-7 and V is TRBV7-7, with a tentative D call TRBD1 (6 bases). Germline values: CDR1 SSHAT, CDR2 FNYEAQ (reference sequence). The CDR3 is 13 residues long. The CDR3 nucleotides are TGTGCTAGCAGCTTCAACAGGGAGTACGAGCAGTACTTC. Its protein is CASSFNREYEQYF.

Notes on this clonotype: Compared with germline, one end of the junction differs, possibly owing to a read error. This sequence joins TRBV2 and TRBJ2-2, with D perhaps assigned TRBD1 or TRBD2 (6 bases each). Germline loops: CDR1 SNHLY, CDR2 FYNNEI. The CDR3 runs 15 residues. The CDR3 sequence is CASRPGHSNTGGLFF. The CDR3 bases are TGTGCCAGCAGACCGGGACATTCGAACACCGGGGGGCTGTTTTTT.

The V gene is TRBV20-1, the J gene TRBJ2-3; D perhaps matches TRBD1 (6 bases). Trimming stripped 5 bases from V and 6 bases from J, with 21 bases between. CDR1 and CDR2 (germline): DFQATT, SNEGSKA (reference sequence). The CDR3 spans 15 residues. In DNA, the CDR3 is TGCAGTGCTCTCCCCCGGGACATCGCCACGGATACGCAGTATTTT. Its translation is CSALPRDIATDTQYF.

At least ten counts were recorded for this clonotype. The genes are TRBV24-1 and TRBJ2-3; a possible D gene is TRBD2 (6 bases). Looked up from germline, CDR1 is KGHDR and CDR2 is SFDVKD. CDR3 length equals 13 residues. V shed 2 bases and J shed 4 bases, with 6 bases lying between them. CDR3 protein: CATSDWGADTQYF. The CDR3 DNA sequence: TGTGCCACCAGTGATTGGGGGGCAGATACGCAGTATTTT.

The V and J genes are TRBV20-1 and TRBJ2-5; D may be TRBD1 or TRBD2 (7 bases each). Germline CDR1 DFQATT, CDR2 SNEGSKA (reference sequence). The CDR3 has 13 residues. The V end lost 6 bases, the J end lost 5 bases, and 16 bases lay between the germline ends. CDR3 DNA sequence: TGCAGTGCCTCAGGGGGGGGGCGGGAGACCCAGTACTTC. Amino acid sequence: CSASGGGRETQYF.

This clonotype came up once. This chain links TRBV7-2 with TRBJ2-3; 13 bases agree with TRBD2. With 4 bases clipped from V and 10 bases from J, the junction kept 11 bases outside the gene matches. Germline-derived CDR1 and CDR2 are SGHTA and FQGNSA. CDR3 length: 16 amino acids. CDR3 sequence: CASSSGLAGVLAAQYF. As DNA, the CDR3 is TGTGCCAGCAGCTCAGGACTAGCGGGAGTTTTGGCGGCGCAGTATTTT.

The chain uses TRBV7-7 and TRBJ2-2; 8 bases agree with TRBD2. The CDR3 spans 16 residues. After removal of 0 bases from V and 4 bases from J, the junction contained 4 bases not matched to a gene. The germline V gene encodes CDR1 SSHAT and CDR2 FNYEAQ (reference sequence). CDR3 nucleotides: TGTGCCAGCAGCTTAGCGCCCGGGGGGGCCACCGGGGAGCTGTTTTTT. This encodes CASSLAPGGATGELFF.

The chain uses TRBV29-1 and TRBJ1-1; TRBD1 might be the D (6 bases). The CDR3 runs to 12 residues. The germline V gene encodes CDR1 SQVTM and CDR2 ANQGSEA. V was cut by 0 bases and J by 8 bases, with 10 bases left in between. The CDR3 protein is CSVEDGRGEAFF. CDR3 coding DNA: TGCAGCGTTGAAGATGGAAGGGGGGAAGCTTTCTTT.

This clonotype appeared a few times. This chain links TRBV10-3 with TRBJ1-6; D unresolved. The germline V gene has CDR1 ENHRY and CDR2 SYGVKD. The V and J ends lost 5 bases and 5 bases respectively, with 10 bases between them. The CDR3 extends over 14 amino acids. The CDR3 sequence is CAISMTQNNSPLHF. CDR3 DNA: TGTGCCATCAGTATGACACAAAATAATTCACCCCTCCACTTT.

This clonotype was found a few times. The J gene is TRBJ2-7, the V gene TRBV29-1; 10 bases are shared with TRBD1. The CDR3 is 14 amino acids. V shed 5 bases, J shed 4 bases, and the junction held 8 bases outside the gene matches. CDR1 SQVTM and CDR2 ANQGSEA come from the germline V gene. The CDR3 is CSVTRGTGVYEQYF. CDR3 sequence (DNA): TGCAGCGTTACCCGGGGGACAGGGGTTTACGAGCAGTACTTC.

The chain combines TRBV12-3 or TRBV12-4 with TRBJ1-6, with no clear D. The assigned J gene may be wrong: the sequence end matches TRBJ1-5 better. The length of the CDR3 is 14 residues. CDR3 in DNA: TGTGCCAGCAGCCCGGGGATCCCAGGTCAGCCCCAGCATTTT. Its protein product is CASSPGIPGQPQHF.

The chain combines TRBV9 with TRBJ2-5; 12 bases match TRBD2. The CDR3 runs 16 residues. Germline values: CDR1 SGDLS, CDR2 YYNGEE. The ends lost 2 bases at V and 5 bases at J; junction bases unmatched: 7. CDR3 residues: CASSVTGTSGSETQYF. The CDR3 DNA reads as TGTGCCAGCAGCGTTACCGGGACTAGCGGGTCGGAGACCCAGTACTTC.

The chain links TRBV12-5 to TRBJ2-7; TRBD1 is a possible D gene (5 bases). V was trimmed by 3 bases and J by 7 bases, leaving 16 bases between them. The CDR3 sequence is 14 residues long. CDR1 is LGHNT, CDR2 FRNRAP, per germline. CDR3 nucleotide sequence: TGTGCTAGTGGTTTAGTCGCCAGGGTGAAGGAGCAGTACTTC. It translates to CASGLVARVKEQYF.

The V call is TRBV19, the J call TRBJ1-2; perhaps TRBD1 as D (6 bases). V gave up 4 bases and J gave up 5 bases, with 11 bases separating them. The CDR3 sequence is 13 residues long. Germline CDR1 reads LNHDA; CDR2 reads SQIVND (reference sequence). The chain's CDR3 is CASSTTGTYGYTF. Written as DNA, the CDR3 is TGTGCCAGTAGTACAACAGGGACTTATGGCTACACCTTC.

This clonotype has a count of ten or more. The V call is TRBV15, the J call TRBJ2-5, with 8 nucleotides matching TRBD2. The CDR3 consists of 15 residues. Germline V lookup: CDR1 LNHNV, CDR2 YYDKDF (reference sequence). The trim removed 4 bases at V and 1 base at J, leaving 5 bases unmatched. CDR3 region: CATSTLRGAQETQYF. The CDR3 DNA sequence: TGTGCCACCAGCACGCTGCGGGGGGCCCAAGAGACCCAGTACTTC.

Many counts were recorded for this clonotype. The genes are TRBV5-1 and TRBJ2-3; possible D gene TRBD1, 6 bases. Trimming took 4 bases from V and 2 from J, leaving 14 bases between them. Germline V gives CDR1 SGHRS, CDR2 YFSETQ. CDR3 length equals 15 residues. The CDR3 DNA follows: TGCGCCAGCAGCCCGGACAGCGCCTCCACAGATACGCAGTATTTT. This codes for CASSPDSASTDTQYF.

This clonotype came up once. The rearrangement joins TRBV9 to TRBJ2-7; 15 positions match TRBD2. Germline CDR1 SGDLS, CDR2 YYNGEE. V lost 5 bases, J lost 0 bases, and 3 bases stayed unmatched. This CDR3 is built from 16 residues. CDR3 region: CASREGLAGGSYEQYF. CDR3 coding DNA: TGTGCCAGCAGAGAGGGACTAGCGGGGGGCTCCTACGAGCAGTACTTC.

The gene calls are TRBV10-3 and TRBJ2-2; the match to TRBD2 covers 14 bases. This CDR3 comprises 16 residues. Per the germline V gene, CDR1 is ENHRY and CDR2 is SYGVKD. J gave up 5 bases and V 6 bases, and 5 bases lay outside the gene matches. CDR3 bases: TGTGCCATCAGGGGACTAGCGGGAGTGGGTACCGGGGAGCTGTTTTTT. This translates into CAIRGLAGVGTGELFF.

This clonotype came up a few times. The chain carries TRBV10-3 and TRBJ1-1; TRBD1 matches 10 bases. The CDR3 is made up of 14 amino acids. Germline lookup yields CDR1 ENHRY and CDR2 SYGVKD. Germline trimming cut 8 bases from V and 4 bases from J; bases unmatched to any gene: 7. CDR3 sequence (DNA): TGTGCCATCGGGACAGGGGAAGGGGGCACTGAAGCTTTCTTT. As protein: CAIGTGEGGTEAFF.